These 22 T cell receptor beta chains were sequenced from one sample in a study of Tregs in tolerant kidney transplant recipients. Sequenced by immunoSEQ multiplex PCR; TCRdb stores in-frame clones only, minus some. The repertoire consists of tens of thousands of clones, with roughly 84% occurring once and the leading ten covering around 4%. The material sequenced was CD4+ T cells from blood. All receptors derive from a human donor in good health.

This clone was seen only once. CDR3 residues: CASSESWNTGELFF. DNA of the CDR3: TGTGCCAGCAGTGAATCGTGGAACACCGGGGAGCTGTTTTTT. The chain recombines TRBV6-1 with TRBJ2-2; D uncertain. Germline V gene data show CDR1 as MNHNS and CDR2 as SASEGT. V was cut by 2 bases and J by 1 base, with 5 bases left in between. The CDR3 totals 14 residues.

V and J are TRBV7-2 and TRBJ2-3; D is possibly TRBD1 (5 bases). The CDR3 is 11 amino acids. Trimming removed 6 bases at V and 6 bases at J, with 7 bases between. In germline, CDR1 is SGHTA, CDR2 FQGNSA. CDR3 region: CASRGADTQYF. CDR3 bases: TGTGCCAGCAGAGGGGCGGATACGCAGTATTTT.

J is TRBJ1-4 and V is TRBV6-1; D possibly corresponds to TRBD1 (6 bases). Germline CDR1 MNHNS, CDR2 SASEGT. Trimming cost V 7 bases and J 5 bases, with 17 bases left between them. This CDR3 has 15 residues. CDR3 loop: CASTTTGTRNEKLFF. As DNA, the CDR3 is TGTGCCAGCACCACTACAGGGACGAGAAATGAAAAACTGTTTTTT.

The genes are TRBV2 and TRBJ2-2, with D unclear. There are 14 residues in the CDR3. Germline assignment: CDR1 SNHLY and CDR2 FYNNEI. Trimming left V 6 bases short and J 5 bases short, with 13 bases between. The CDR3 region is CASRAVRWTGELFF. CDR3 in DNA: TGTGCCAGCAGGGCGGTTCGATGGACCGGGGAGCTGTTTTTT.

The rearrangement uses TRBV19 and TRBJ2-1; 11 nucleotides align to TRBD2. The CDR3 is 14 amino acids. CDR1 and CDR2 from the germline V gene are LNHDA and SQIVND (reference sequence). The trim removed 7 bases at V and 5 bases at J, leaving 4 bases unmatched. CDR3 coding DNA: TGTGCCAGTAAGGAGGGACTAGCGGACAATGAGCAGTTCTTC. It translates to CASKEGLADNEQFF.

The rearrangement joins TRBV7-9 to TRBJ2-3; TRBD2 might be the D (5 bases). V was cut by 5 bases and J by 0 bases, with 15 bases left in between. The CDR3 spans 16 residues. Germline V gene lookup returns CDR1 SEHNR and CDR2 FQNEAQ (reference sequence). CDR3 in amino acids: CASSRFPQRSTDTQYF. CDR3 nucleotide sequence: TGTGCCAGCAGCCGATTCCCCCAGCGGAGCACAGATACGCAGTATTTT.

The chain uses TRBV5-5 and TRBJ1-3; no clear D gene. The CDR3 consists of 14 residues. The V gene's germline CDR1 is SGHKS and CDR2 YYEKEE (reference sequence). Trimming took off 0 bases at V and 0 bases at J, with 4 bases between the two ends. The CDR3 DNA follows: TGTGCCAGCAGCTTGGCGGCCTCTGGAAACACCATATATTTT. Amino acids: CASSLAASGNTIYF.

The gene calls are TRBV5-4 and TRBJ1-2; D gene unclear. V was trimmed by 4 bases and J by 8 bases, leaving 18 bases between them. This CDR3 has 14 residues. CDR1 SGHNT and CDR2 YYREEE come from the germline V gene (reference sequence). CDR3 coding DNA: TGTGCCAGCAGCCTCCAACAATCTGCGGAGGGCTACACCTTC. This gives the protein CASSLQQSAEGYTF. Complete variable domain (other parts from reference TRBV5-4 and TRBJ1-2): ETGVTQSPTHLIKTRGQQVTLRCSSQSGHNTVSWYQQALGQGPQFIFQYYREEENGRGNFPPRFSGLQFPNYSSELNVNALELDDSALYLCASSLQQSAEGYTFGSGTRLTVV.

This clone was seen only a few times. The chain has TRBV13 and TRBJ2-5; 10 positions agree with TRBD2. V gave up 6 bases and J gave up 4 bases; unmatched junction bases: 8. CDR3 length equals 15 residues. Germline CDR1 is PRHDT and CDR2 is FYEKMQ (reference sequence). This chain's CDR3 is CASRRAGGPVETQYF. CDR3 coding DNA: TGTGCCAGCAGACGAGCGGGAGGGCCAGTAGAGACCCAGTACTTC.

In DNA, the CDR3 is TGCGCCAGCAGCGAGGGCAATAGCAATCAGCCCCAGCATTTT. Translation: CASSEGNSNQPQHF. This chain uses TRBV5-1 with TRBJ1-5; D gene unclear. The CDR3 consists of 14 residues. The germline V gene has CDR1 SGHRS and CDR2 YFSETQ. Trimming took 4 bases from V and 0 from J, leaving 8 bases between them.

V is TRBV30 and J is TRBJ2-1; 7 bases map to TRBD2. There are 13 residues in the CDR3. Losses at the gene ends were 7 bases for V and 6 bases for J; bases not matched to a gene: 9. Germline V gene lookup returns CDR1 GTSNPN and CDR2 SVGIG (reference sequence). Written as DNA, the CDR3 is TGTGCCTTGGGGGGGACCCCCGGCAATGAGCAGTTCTTC. This sequence encodes CALGGTPGNEQFF.

The chain carries TRBV19 and TRBJ1-2, with 9 bases fitting TRBD1. Germline assignment: CDR1 LNHDA and CDR2 SQIVND (reference sequence). V lost 2 bases, J lost 6 bases, and 7 bases stayed unmatched. There are 15 residues in the CDR3. In DNA form, the CDR3 reads TGTGCCAGTAGTATATTCCCGGGACAGGGCCATGGCTACACCTTC. This gives the protein CASSIFPGQGHGYTF.

The chain's CDR3 is CASSLGGTSGSSKTEQFF. CDR3 in DNA: TGTGCCAGCAGCTTAGGTGGGACTAGCGGGAGTAGTAAGACTGAGCAGTTCTTC. This rearrangement joins TRBV13 to TRBJ2-1; 14 bases line up with TRBD2. Germline lookup yields CDR1 PRHDT and CDR2 FYEKMQ (reference sequence). The ends lost 0 bases at V and 9 bases at J; junction bases unmatched: 10. The CDR3 sequence is 18 residues long.

CDR3 DNA sequence: TGTGCCAGCAGTGGGGGACTAAGTGGGACAGATACGCAGTATTTT. Protein sequence: CASSGGLSGTDTQYF. The gene calls are TRBV6-6 and TRBJ2-3; TRBD2 matches at 7 bases. Germline CDR1 MNHNY, CDR2 SVGAGI (reference sequence). V gave up 5 bases and J gave up 3 bases; unmatched junction bases: 8. The length of the CDR3 is 15 residues.

The rearrangement uses TRBV9 and TRBJ2-3; 8 bases match TRBD2. J lost 5 bases, V lost 2 bases, and 10 bases had no gene match. CDR1 and CDR2 from the germline V gene are SGDLS and YYNGEE. The length of the CDR3 is 16 residues. The CDR3 nucleotides are TGTGCCAGCAGCGTCGGGGTAGCGGGGCGGGGAGATACGCAGTATTTT. This codes for CASSVGVAGRGDTQYF.

V usage is TRBV19 and J usage is TRBJ1-5, with unresolved D. Germline values: CDR1 LNHDA, CDR2 SQIVND (reference sequence). The CDR3 has 13 amino acids. Trimming took off 3 bases at V and 0 bases at J, with 3 bases between the two ends. CDR3 sequence (DNA): TGTGCCAGTAGTATGGATAGCAATCAGCCCCAGCATTTT. This codes for CASSMDSNQPQHF.

This clone appeared a single time. This likely stems from a read error, as it lies one base from a far larger clone. This same CDR3 is encoded by further DNA sequences in the sample. The chain combines TRBV14 with TRBJ2-5, with D unresolved. The germline CDR1 and CDR2 sequences are SGHDN and FVKESK. Deletions cut 2 bases from V and 7 bases from J, with 5 bases between. This CDR3 has 11 amino acids. CDR3 amino acids: CASSQRGTQYF. Written as DNA, the CDR3 is TGTGCCAGCAGCCAAAGAGGGACCCAGTACTTC.

CDR3 protein: CASSKFGISDPPTNEQYF. The CDR3 DNA is TGTGCCAGCAGCAAATTTGGGATTTCCGACCCGCCAACAAACGAGCAGTACTTC. V gene TRBV21-1 combines with J gene TRBJ2-7. TRBV21-1 has pseudogene status. This CDR3 has 18 residues.

The J gene is TRBJ1-1, the V gene TRBV10-2; TRBD1 is a possible D gene (6 bases). CDR3 length equals 11 residues. V was shortened by 8 bases and J by 8 bases, with 12 bases between the two germline ends. The V gene's germline CDR1 is WSHSY and CDR2 SAAADI. DNA for the CDR3: TGCGCCAGCTATCTTCAGGGGGAAGCTTTCTTT. It translates to CASYLQGEAFF.

The chain uses TRBV5-5 and TRBJ2-3, with 7 bases fitting TRBD2. The CDR3 is made up of 16 amino acids. Germline V CDR1 and CDR2: SGHKS, YYEKEE (reference sequence). J was trimmed by 1 base and V by 3 bases; bases with no gene match: 8. CDR3 sequence (DNA): TGTGCCAGCAGCTCCCCTATGGCGGGGGGCACAGATACGCAGTATTTT. Its translation is CASSSPMAGGTDTQYF.

V usage is TRBV5-4 and J usage is TRBJ1-2, with D possibly matching TRBD1 (5 bases). Germline values: CDR1 SGHNT, CDR2 YYREEE (reference sequence). CDR3 length: 13 amino acids. V was cut by 0 bases and J by 4 bases, with 7 bases left in between. The CDR3 here is CASSLDGAYGYTF. The DNA of the CDR3 is TGTGCCAGCAGCTTGGATGGGGCCTATGGCTACACCTTC.

V and J are TRBV7-2 and TRBJ1-1; D uncertain. Germline CDR1 SGHTA, CDR2 FQGNSA. The V and J ends lost 2 bases and 0 bases respectively, with 7 bases between them. This CDR3 has 14 residues. The CDR3 reads CASSLQIMNTEAFF. CDR3 coding DNA: TGTGCCAGCAGCTTACAGATTATGAACACTGAAGCTTTCTTT.